Following are 8 T cell receptor beta chains from one sample sequenced in a study of shared clonotypes between healthy human individuals. As defined, naive CD8 cells were CD45RO-negative and positively selected for CCR7, with terminally differentiated effector memory CD45RA+ cells excluded. Here immunoSEQ multiplex PCR was the method, and the copy in TCRdb shows in-frame clones only, minus some. The profile shows about 1.9 million clones, around 93% of them singletons. Sequencing used naive CD8+ T cells from PBMCs. These TCRs come from a man aged 18 to 30 in good health. Some clones in this sample may be carry-over from other donors' samples.

CDR3 in amino acids: CASSLIGTSGEQFF. The DNA for the CDR3 is TGTGCCAGCAGTTTGATTGGGACTAGCGGGGAGCAGTTCTTC. J is TRBJ2-1 and V is TRBV28, with 12 nucleotides matching TRBD2. The CDR3 is 14 amino acids. The germline V gene encodes CDR1 MDHEN and CDR2 SYDVKM. V dropped 3 bases and J dropped 10; count of bases not matched to a gene: 4.

The J gene is TRBJ1-2, the V gene TRBV9; the D gene is possibly TRBD1 (5 bases). Trimming took 0 bases from V and 8 from J, leaving 11 bases between them. The CDR3 runs to 13 residues. Germline assignment: CDR1 SGDLS and CDR2 YYNGEE. Written as DNA, the CDR3 is TGTGCCAGCAGCGTAGGTGGGGCGGTCGGCTACACCTTC. It translates to CASSVGGAVGYTF.

The rearrangement links TRBV11-3 to TRBJ2-1; 7 nucleotides agree with TRBD2. Germline V CDR1 and CDR2: SGHNT, YENEEA. Unmatched junction bases numbered 7, after V lost 5 bases and J lost 0 bases. This CDR3 comprises 16 residues. As DNA, the CDR3 is TGTGCCAGCAGCGCAGCGGGATTCGCCTCCTACAATGAGCAGTTCTTC. Amino acid sequence: CASSAAGFASYNEQFF.

This chain links TRBV9 with TRBJ2-7, with no clear D. CDR1 and CDR2 from the germline V gene are SGDLS and YYNGEE. CDR3 length: 13 residues. V gave up 0 bases and J gave up 3 bases, with 7 bases separating them. CDR3 coding DNA: TGTGCCAGCAGCGTAGGGGTGGACTACGAGCAGTACTTC. Encoded protein: CASSVGVDYEQYF.

The V and J genes are TRBV5-4 and TRBJ2-7, with 8 bases matching TRBD2. Germline V CDR1 and CDR2: SGHNT, YYREEE (reference sequence). The ends lost 1 base at V and 3 bases at J; junction bases unmatched: 6. The CDR3 has 15 amino acids. Here the CDR3 reads CASSLKRELVYEQYF. As DNA, the CDR3 is TGTGCCAGCAGCTTGAAGCGGGAGCTGGTCTACGAGCAGTACTTC.

V and J are TRBV6-6 and TRBJ2-1; the match to TRBD2 covers 10 bases. CDR1 MNHNY and CDR2 SVGAGI come from the germline V gene (reference sequence). There are 16 residues in the CDR3. The V segment lost 2 bases and the J segment 4 bases; nucleotides outside the gene matches: 5. Here the CDR3 reads CASSYKAGGVYNEQFF. In DNA form, the CDR3 reads TGTGCCAGCAGTTACAAAGCGGGAGGGGTTTACAATGAGCAGTTCTTC.

The CDR3: CASSQVVAGGMRYEQYF. CDR3 coding DNA: TGCGCCAGCAGCCAAGTTGTTGCGGGAGGCATGCGTTACGAGCAGTACTTC. The chain carries TRBV4-1 and TRBJ2-7; 8 nucleotides line up with TRBD2. The V gene end was trimmed by 1 base and the J gene end by 4 bases; junction bases not matched to a gene: 12. The CDR3 sequence is 17 residues long. CDR1 is MGHRA, CDR2 YSYEKL, per germline.

This clone came up a few times. The rearrangement links TRBV6-5 to TRBJ1-1; D unclear. CDR1 MNHEY and CDR2 SVGAGI come from the germline V gene. V lost 4 bases and J lost 3, with 6 bases in between. This CDR3 contains 12 residues. The CDR3: CASSSPYTEAFF. The CDR3 DNA is TGTGCCAGCAGTTCCCCGTACACTGAAGCTTTCTTT.